The 29 T cell receptor beta chains presented below share a single source sample, sequenced in a study of cytomegalovirus exposure and HLA in healthy donors (dated by TCRdb to 2016 to 2017). Libraries were prepared through the immunoSEQ multiplex PCR assay. TCRdb holds this immuneACCESS table with in-frame rearrangements only. Some clones are missing; in checked studies, unresolved V genes explain under half, and the rest has no known cause. This sample comprises about 110,000 clones, 70% to 85% of them detected only once. The ten top clones hold over 2.5% of the sample. Sequenced sample: PBMCs. The origin of the receptors is a woman aged 18-29 years in good health and CMV-seronegative.

The chain employs TRBV7-6 and TRBJ2-1, with 12 bases matching TRBD2. The CDR3 has 13 amino acids. Germline assignment: CDR1 SGHVS and CDR2 FNYEAQ. V lost 4 bases to trimming and J lost 10 bases; unmatched junction nucleotides: 2. The CDR3 DNA reads TGTGCCAGCAGCTCACTAGCGGGGGGCGAGCAGTTCTTC. It encodes CASSSLAGGEQFF.

The J gene is TRBJ2-1, the V gene TRBV28, with 9 bases lining up with TRBD2. V trimming: 5 bases; J trimming: 5 bases; junction bases outside the gene matches: 10. CDR1 is MDHEN and CDR2 is SYDVKM in the germline V gene. The CDR3 extends over 16 amino acids. In nucleotides, the CDR3 is TGTGCCAGCAGTCCTCTCCTGCGGGGGGGGAACAATGAGCAGTTCTTC. Protein sequence: CASSPLLRGGNNEQFF. Full variable domain (rest looked up from reference TRBV28 and TRBJ2-1): DVKVTQSSRYLVKRTGEKVFLECVQDMDHENMFWYRQDPGLGLRLIYFSYDVKMKEKGDIPEGYSVSREKKERFSLILESASTNQTSMYLCASSPLLRGGNNEQFFGPGTRLTVL.

This chain joins TRBV5-6 and TRBJ2-7; the D gene is possibly TRBD2 (6 bases). The germline V gene encodes CDR1 SGHDT and CDR2 YYEEEE. CDR3 length: 14 residues. V gave up 0 bases and J gave up 3 bases, with 10 bases separating them. CDR3 in DNA: TGTGCCAGCAGCTTGGTAACGGGGGACTACGAGCAGTACTTC. As protein: CASSLVTGDYEQYF.

This clone was seen more than once but under ten times. The chain is built from TRBV7-9 and TRBJ1-5; 8 nucleotides align to TRBD1. In germline, CDR1 is SEHNR, CDR2 FQNEAQ (reference sequence). The CDR3 is made up of 15 amino acids. Germline trimming cut 6 bases from V and 3 bases from J; bases unmatched to any gene: 7. CDR3 sequence reads: CASSQSGGYNQPQHF. The CDR3 nucleotides are TGTGCCAGCAGTCAGTCAGGGGGCTACAATCAGCCCCAGCATTTT.

This chain links TRBV7-9 with TRBJ1-2; no definite D call. Trimming pared 1 base from V and 5 bases from J, leaving 11 bases between. The CDR3 sequence is 14 residues long. CDR1 is SEHNR and CDR2 is FQNEAQ in the germline V gene (reference sequence). The CDR3 reads CASSLGSEIYGYTF. In DNA form, the CDR3 reads TGTGCCAGCAGCTTAGGGTCGGAGATATATGGCTACACCTTC.

The chain has TRBV9 and TRBJ2-6; D might be TRBD1 (6 bases). Looked up from germline, CDR1 is SGDLS and CDR2 is YYNGEE. V was clipped by 5 bases and J by 1 base, with 13 bases between them. The CDR3 extends over 16 amino acids. The CDR3, as DNA: TGTGCCAGCAGTTTATCCAGGGGTTCTGGGGCCAACGTCCTGACTTTC. The encoded protein is CASSLSRGSGANVLTF.

V is TRBV5-4 and J is TRBJ1-4; TRBD1 matches 8 bases. Germline CDR1 is SGHNT and CDR2 is YYREEE (reference sequence). The CDR3 has 16 amino acids. Trimming removed 2 bases from V and 6 bases from J; junction bases left unmatched: 9. The CDR3 here is CASSFRGLTRDEKLFF. The CDR3 DNA reads TGTGCCAGCAGCTTCAGGGGGCTTACTCGCGATGAAAAACTGTTTTTT. The entire variable domain, with the rest obtained from reference TRBV5-4 and TRBJ1-4, is as follows: ETGVTQSPTHLIKTRGQQVTLRCSSQSGHNTVSWYQQALGQGPQFIFQYYREEENGRGNFPPRFSGLQFPNYSSELNVNALELDDSALYLCASSFRGLTRDEKLFFGSGTQLSVL.

This clone was seen at least ten times. The rearrangement joins TRBV25-1 to TRBJ1-4, with TRBD1 as a possible D gene (5 bases). The CDR3 spans 16 residues. V dropped 3 bases and J dropped 5 bases, with 16 bases sitting between them. CDR1 and CDR2 (germline): MGHDK, SYGVNS. CDR3 sequence reads: CASSDGLGGENEKLFF. In DNA form, the CDR3 reads TGTGCCAGCAGTGATGGGCTGGGGGGGGAGAATGAAAAACTGTTTTTT.

This clone was observed once. The chain uses TRBV2 and TRBJ1-5; no clear D. V dropped 7 bases and J dropped 0 bases, with 7 bases sitting between them. The CDR3 contains 13 residues. Germline-derived CDR1 and CDR2 are SNHLY and FYNNEI. CDR3 region: CASISNSNQPQHF. As DNA, the CDR3 is TGTGCCAGCATCAGTAATAGCAATCAGCCCCAGCATTTT.

The chain recombines TRBV27 with TRBJ2-2; 7 positions agree with TRBD1. Germline loops: CDR1 MNHEY, CDR2 SMNVEV (reference sequence). With 5 bases clipped from V and 6 bases from J, the junction kept 9 bases outside the gene matches. This CDR3 spans 15 amino acids. CDR3 sequence (DNA): TGTGCCAGCAGTCCCGTGGGGCAGGGGGCCGGGGAGCTGTTTTTT. Translation: CASSPVGQGAGELFF.

The CDR3 spells CASSFTGTGETQYF. The CDR3 DNA follows: TGTGCCAGCAGCTTTACCGGGACAGGAGAGACCCAGTACTTC. The rearrangement links TRBV5-6 to TRBJ2-5; 8 positions match TRBD1. Germline assignment: CDR1 SGHDT and CDR2 YYEEEE. The V and J ends lost 2 bases and 4 bases, in that order; junction bases with no gene match: 4. The CDR3 runs to 14 residues.

The chain carries TRBV5-1 and TRBJ1-1, with D tentatively TRBD1 (5 bases). Germline V CDR1 and CDR2: SGHRS, YFSETQ. The germline V and J ends were trimmed by 0 bases and 3 bases, with 9 bases remaining between them. This CDR3 is built from 14 residues. CDR3 in amino acids: CASSLEAGYTEAFF. CDR3 nucleotide sequence: TGCGCCAGCAGCTTGGAGGCAGGGTACACTGAAGCTTTCTTT.

The genes are TRBV28 and TRBJ2-5, with a tentative D call TRBD2 (5 bases). Germline values: CDR1 MDHEN, CDR2 SYDVKM. V was trimmed by 3 bases and J by 5 bases, leaving 16 bases between them. This CDR3 has 15 amino acids. The CDR3 reads CASSFITFSGETQYF. The CDR3 DNA reads as TGTGCCAGCAGTTTTATTACCTTCTCGGGGGAGACCCAGTACTTC.

The chain is built from TRBV2 and TRBJ1-2; tentative D call: TRBD1 (6 bases). The CDR3 sequence is 15 residues long. In germline, CDR1 is SNHLY, CDR2 FYNNEI. The ends were cut back, 0 bases at V and 6 bases at J, with 14 bases in the middle. CDR3 nucleotides: TGTGCCAGCAGTGAAGCGCGGGGGGCGGGAGATGGCTACACCTTC. It encodes CASSEARGAGDGYTF. Combining the CDR3 with reference TRBV2 and TRBJ1-2 gives the whole variable domain EPEVTQTPSHQVTQMGQEVILRCVPISNHLYFYWYRQILGQKVEFLVSFYNNEISEKSEIFDDQFSVERPDGSNFTLKIRSTKLEDSAMYFCASSEARGAGDGYTFGSGTRLTVV.

Only a few counts were recorded for this clone. The rearrangement links TRBV2 to TRBJ1-4; the match to TRBD1 covers 10 bases. With V trimmed by 7 bases and J by 7 bases, 6 bases remained unmatched. Germline loops: CDR1 SNHLY, CDR2 FYNNEI. The CDR3 runs to 14 residues. CDR3 amino acids: CASIRQGAGEKLFF. The CDR3 DNA sequence: TGTGCCAGCATTCGACAGGGGGCGGGTGAAAAACTGTTTTTT.

A word on this clone: Because the CDR3's place on the DNA is in doubt, the DNA is left out and the CDR3 is given as listed by TCRdb. V and J are TRBV21-1 and TRBJ1-3. TRBV21-1 is reported as a pseudogene. The CDR3 is 15 amino acids in total, end residues counted. CDR3 loop: CASSWGGGSGNTIYF.

This clone has a handful of counts. The chain recombines TRBV6-5 with TRBJ2-7; 9 bases match TRBD1. The CDR3 is 13 residues long. V shed 8 bases and J 7 bases; nucleotides not matched to a gene: 9. Germline assignment: CDR1 MNHEY and CDR2 SVGAGI. The CDR3 here is CASFSGDREEQYF. The CDR3 coding sequence is TGTGCCAGCTTTAGTGGGGACAGGGAAGAGCAGTACTTC.

The sample holds one count of this clone. The chain carries TRBV28 and TRBJ2-2; no firm D call. The V end lost 7 bases, the J end lost 0 bases, and 12 bases lay between the germline ends. Germline loops: CDR1 MDHEN, CDR2 SYDVKM. CDR3 length equals 15 residues. The CDR3 sequence is CASIRQATNTGELFF. CDR3 in DNA: TGTGCCAGCATCCGACAAGCCACGAACACCGGGGAGCTGTTTTTT.

On this clone itself: One end of the junction fails to match germline, which may point to a read error. This sequence joins TRBV6-4 and TRBJ2-2; 8 bases match TRBD2. This CDR3 region has 16 residues. In germline, CDR1 is MRHNA, CDR2 SNTAGT. CDR3 DNA: TGTGCCAGCAGTGAAGGGACTAGAGGCAACATCGGGGAGCTGTTTTTT. Protein: CASSEGTRGNIGELFF.

This chain uses TRBV25-1 with TRBJ1-4, with unresolved D. CDR3 length: 16 amino acids. Trimming left V 4 bases short and J 3 bases short, with 15 bases between. Germline V gene lookup returns CDR1 MGHDK and CDR2 SYGVNS. The CDR3 DNA is TGTGCCAGCAGTGGGAGTATTGGCTCGGCTAATGAAAAACTGTTTTTT. This encodes CASSGSIGSANEKLFF.

J is TRBJ1-4 and V is TRBV30; 7 bases align to TRBD1. The V gene end was trimmed by 5 bases and the J gene end by 0 bases; junction bases not matched to a gene: 3. The germline gives CDR1 GTSNPN, CDR2 SVGIG (reference sequence). The CDR3 is 14 amino acids. CDR3 in amino acids: CAWGQDPTNEKLFF. In DNA form, the CDR3 reads TGTGCCTGGGGACAGGACCCAACTAATGAAAAACTGTTTTTT.

The chain links TRBV7-8 to TRBJ2-7; 9 bases are a match to TRBD2. The V segment lost 0 bases and the J segment 3 bases; nucleotides outside the gene matches: 6. The germline gives CDR1 SGHVS, CDR2 FQNEAQ. The CDR3 extends over 16 amino acids. The CDR3 DNA reads as TGTGCCAGCAGCTTAGCCCCTAGCGGGGTTGACTACGAGCAGTACTTC. It specifies CASSLAPSGVDYEQYF.

This clone was seen once. The chain is built from TRBV5-5 and TRBJ1-1; weak D call: TRBD1 (6 bases). This CDR3 has 12 residues. Germline-derived CDR1 and CDR2 are SGHKS and YYEKEE (reference sequence). Trimming removed 4 bases at V and 7 bases at J, with 11 bases between. The CDR3 here is CASSLWTVEAFF. The CDR3, as DNA: TGTGCCAGCAGCCTATGGACAGTTGAAGCTTTCTTT.

The chain combines TRBV5-1 with TRBJ2-7; 9 positions match TRBD1. J was trimmed by 7 bases and V by 4 bases; bases with no gene match: 12. There are 15 residues in the CDR3. Germline V CDR1 and CDR2: SGHRS, YFSETQ. This CDR3 reads CASSRGGQGLGEQYF. The CDR3 bases are TGCGCCAGCAGCCGTGGGGGACAGGGTCTCGGGGAGCAGTACTTC.

V gene TRBV6-6 combines with J gene TRBJ1-2, with a weak D call TRBD1 (6 bases). The V and J ends lost 2 bases and 5 bases respectively, with 12 bases between them. The CDR3 is made up of 14 amino acids. Germline V lookup: CDR1 MNHNY, CDR2 SVGAGI (reference sequence). CDR3 coding DNA: TGTGCCAGCAGTTACGCAGGGGCTATGTATGGCTACACCTTC. The encoded protein is CASSYAGAMYGYTF.

Notes on this clone: Within the sample, other DNA sequences also encode this same CDR3. CDR3 nucleotides: TGTGCCAGCAGTTGGAGCGGGGAGAACACCGGGGAGCTGTTTTTT. This encodes CASSWSGENTGELFF. This sequence joins TRBV6-5 and TRBJ2-2, with TRBD2 matching 7 bases. Germline V gives CDR1 MNHEY, CDR2 SVGAGI. CDR3 length: 15 amino acids. With 4 bases clipped from V and 1 base from J, the junction kept 3 bases outside the gene matches.

The genes are TRBV18 and TRBJ1-2; 11 positions agree with TRBD1. The junction had 7 bases not matched to a gene; V was cut back by 2 bases and J by 5 bases. This CDR3 has 16 amino acids. Germline CDR1 and CDR2: KGHSH and LQKENI. The CDR3, as DNA: TGTGCCAGCTCACCAGGAACGGGGGACAGGGGGTATGGCTACACCTTC. It encodes CASSPGTGDRGYGYTF.

The V and J genes are TRBV11-2 and TRBJ1-5, with D unresolved. Per germline, CDR1 SGHAT and CDR2 FQNNGV. The CDR3 loop spans 13 amino acids. Deletions cut 1 base from V and 7 bases from J, with 8 bases between. This CDR3 reads CASSLGRYQPQHF. The CDR3 DNA reads TGTGCCAGCAGCTTAGGTCGGTACCAGCCCCAGCATTTT. Based on the CDR3 plus reference TRBV11-2 and TRBJ1-5, the full variable domain is EAGVAQSPRYKIIEKRQSVAFWCNPISGHATLYWYQQILGQGPKLLIQFQNNGVVDDSQLPKDRFSAERLKGVDSTLKIQPAKLEDSAVYLCASSLGRYQPQHFGDGTRLSIL.

The V and J genes are TRBV7-3 and TRBJ2-5; 7 positions agree with TRBD2. The CDR3 is made up of 16 amino acids. Per germline, CDR1 SGHTA and CDR2 FQGTGA. Unmatched junction bases numbered 7, after V lost 1 base and J lost 2 bases. This chain's CDR3 is CASSLRGGGVQETQYF. DNA for the CDR3: TGTGCCAGCAGCTTAAGGGGGGGAGGGGTACAAGAGACCCAGTACTTC.